These T cell receptor beta chains were read from a single sample in a study of cytomegalovirus exposure and HLA in healthy donors. Libraries were prepared by immunoSEQ multiplex PCR; TCRdb keeps only in-frame clonotypes and omits some of them. The sample lists about 190,000 clones; roughly 86% were seen once. Material for sequencing was PBMCs. These receptors all stem from a woman aged 18-35 years in good health and CMV-seronegative. Both conserved end residues are part of each CDR3. Each record gives: V gene, D gene, J gene, clone size, CDR3 protein, CDR3 DNA. D genes are given only for firm matches. Clone size is stated in some rows and not others, as once, few, many or a class when expanded.

TRBV5-1,TRBD1,TRBJ1-4,-,CASSLQGASNEKLFF,TGCGCCAGCAGCTTACAGGGGGCGTCTAATGAAAAACTGTTTTTT
TRBV15,-,TRBJ2-7,-,CATSRERKSYEQYF,TGTGCCACCAGCAGAGAAAGAAAGTCCTACGAGCAGTACTTC
TRBV9,TRBD1,TRBJ2-2,-,CASSDRQGVTGELFF,TGTGCCAGCAGCGACAGACAGGGGGTGACCGGGGAGCTGTTTTTT
TRBV13,-,TRBJ2-1,-,CASSTPPEAHNNEQFF,TGTGCCAGCAGCACACCCCCCGAGGCCCACAACAATGAGCAGTTCTTC
TRBV7-7,TRBD2,TRBJ2-1,-,CASSTGLAGGNEQFF,TGTGCCAGCAGCACGGGACTAGCGGGAGGCAATGAGCAGTTCTTC
TRBV5-6,-,TRBJ2-7,few,CASSSTDSSYEQYF,TGTGCCAGCAGCTCGACGGACAGCTCCTACGAGCAGTACTTC
TRBV27,-,TRBJ2-7,-,CASSSRTDSYEQYF,TGTGCCAGCAGTTCCCGGACAGACTCCTACGAGCAGTACTTC
TRBV5-4,-,TRBJ2-1,-,CASSLVGAGNEQFF,TGTGCCAGCAGCTTGGTGGGGGCCGGCAATGAGCAGTTCTTC
TRBV9,-,TRBJ2-1,-,CASSPTLSVNEQFF,TGTGCCAGCAGCCCCACCCTGTCGGTCAATGAGCAGTTCTTC
TRBV10-1,TRBD2,TRBJ2-2,medium-sized,CASSEGTSDTGELFF,TGCGCCAGCAGTGAGGGGACTAGCGACACCGGGGAGCTGTTTTTT
TRBV25-1,TRBD2,TRBJ2-3,once,CASSLGIGRVASDTQYF,TGTGCCAGCTCCTTAGGGATTGGGAGGGTCGCTTCGGATACGCAGTATTTT
TRBV7-9,-,TRBJ2-5,once,CASAGQETQYF,TGTGCCAGCGCGGGGCAAGAGACCCAGTACTTC
TRBV11-3,-,TRBJ1-1,-,CASGTNMNTEAFF,TGTGCCAGCGGGACAAACATGAACACTGAAGCTTTCTTT
TRBV6-1,-,TRBJ2-3,-,CASSEQGPWDTQYF,TGTGCCAGCAGTGAACAGGGCCCCTGGGATACGCAGTATTTT
TRBV5-6,-,TRBJ2-7,-,CASSPPGTKKTRSYEQYF,TGTGCCAGCAGCCCGCCCGGGACAAAAAAGACAAGGTCCTACGAGCAGTACTTC
TRBV5-1,TRBD2,TRBJ2-3,few,CASSLDPGLAEEVSDTQYF,TGCGCCAGCAGCTTGGACCCGGGACTAGCGGAAGAGGTCTCAGATACGCAGTATTTT
TRBV30,-,TRBJ2-3,-,CAWSHGAGGTDTQYF,TGTGCCTGGTCACATGGGGCAGGGGGCACAGATACGCAGTATTTT
TRBV10-2,-,TRBJ2-6,-,CASSDRGSGANVLTF,TGCGCCAGCAGTGACAGGGGCTCTGGGGCCAACGTCCTGACTTTC
TRBV5-1,-,TRBJ1-4,-,CASSLGIVTNEKLFF,TGCGCCAGCAGCTTGGGCATAGTCACTAATGAAAAACTGTTTTTT
TRBV19,-,TRBJ1-5,few,CASGGTLDQPQHF,TGTGCCAGTGGGGGCACTCTGGATCAGCCCCAGCATTTT
TRBV6-1,-,TRBJ2-1,-,CASRGGGLNEQFF,TGTGCCAGCCGCGGGGGCGGGCTTAATGAGCAGTTCTTC
TRBV19,TRBD2,TRBJ2-3,-,CASSTPGTSGPDTQYF,TGTGCCAGTAGCACCCCCGGGACTAGCGGGCCGGATACGCAGTATTTT
TRBV4-1,-,TRBJ2-5,-,CASSLTIPLVGLQETQYF,TGCGCCAGCAGCCTTACCATCCCACTAGTAGGCTTACAAGAGACCCAGTACTTC
TRBV6-1,TRBD1,TRBJ1-1,-,CASSRFRTGNTEAFF,TGTGCCAGCAGCCGATTCAGGACAGGGAACACTGAAGCTTTCTTT
TRBV6-1,-,TRBJ1-1,-,CASNRDNMNTEAFF,TGTGCCAGCAATCGGGACAACATGAACACTGAAGCTTTCTTT
TRBV11-1,-,TRBJ1-2,-,CASSLSEGGGYGYTF,TGTGCCAGCAGCTTATCGGAGGGCGGAGGGTATGGCTACACCTTC
TRBV7-9,TRBD1,TRBJ1-1,-,CASRKQGFNTEAFF,TGTGCCAGCAGAAAACAGGGGTTTAACACTGAAGCTTTCTTT
TRBV4-1,TRBD1,TRBJ2-7,-,CASSQPGQSYEQYF,TGCGCCAGCAGCCAACCGGGACAGTCCTACGAGCAGTACTTC
TRBV6-1,-,TRBJ2-7,-,CASSEAGHVEQYF,TGTGCCAGCAGTGAAGCCGGACATGTCGAGCAGTACTTC
TRBV6-5,-,TRBJ2-1,-,CASSYSAGLNEQFF,TGTGCCAGCAGTTACTCGGCAGGTTTGAATGAGCAGTTCTTC
TRBV11-2,TRBD1,TRBJ2-6,few,CASSLGMGTGTSGANVLTF,TGTGCCAGCAGCTTAGGAATGGGGACAGGGACTTCAGGGGCCAACGTCCTGACTTTC
TRBV6-4,-,TRBJ1-4,-,CASSDRGMVEKLFF,TGTGCCAGCAGTGATCGGGGTATGGTTGAAAAACTGTTTTTT
TRBV6-1,TRBD1,TRBJ1-2,-,CASSVQGDYGYTF,TGTGCCAGCAGTGTACAGGGGGACTATGGCTACACCTTC